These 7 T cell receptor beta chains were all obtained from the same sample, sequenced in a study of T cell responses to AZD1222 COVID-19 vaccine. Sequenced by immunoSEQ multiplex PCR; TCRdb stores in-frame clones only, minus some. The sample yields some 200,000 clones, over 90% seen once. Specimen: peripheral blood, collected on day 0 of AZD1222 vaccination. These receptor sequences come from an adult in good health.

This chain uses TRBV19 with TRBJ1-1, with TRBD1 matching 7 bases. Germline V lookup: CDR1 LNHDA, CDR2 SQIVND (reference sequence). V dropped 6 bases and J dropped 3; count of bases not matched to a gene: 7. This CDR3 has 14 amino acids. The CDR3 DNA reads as TGTGCCAGTAGAAAGGGCACAGGGGACACTGAAGCTTTCTTT. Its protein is CASRKGTGDTEAFF.

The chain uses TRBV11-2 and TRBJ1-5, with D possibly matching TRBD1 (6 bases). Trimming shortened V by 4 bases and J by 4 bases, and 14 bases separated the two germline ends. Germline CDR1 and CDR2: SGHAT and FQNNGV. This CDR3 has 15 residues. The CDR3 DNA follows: TGTGCCAGCAGCTCAGATCGACAGGTTAATCAGCCCCAGCATTTT. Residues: CASSSDRQVNQPQHF.

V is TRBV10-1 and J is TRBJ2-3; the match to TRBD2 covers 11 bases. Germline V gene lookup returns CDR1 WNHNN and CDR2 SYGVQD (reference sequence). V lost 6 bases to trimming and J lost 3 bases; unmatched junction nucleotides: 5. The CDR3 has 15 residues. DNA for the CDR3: TGCGCCAGCAGCGACGGGACTAGCGGTACAGATACGCAGTATTTT. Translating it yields CASSDGTSGTDTQYF.

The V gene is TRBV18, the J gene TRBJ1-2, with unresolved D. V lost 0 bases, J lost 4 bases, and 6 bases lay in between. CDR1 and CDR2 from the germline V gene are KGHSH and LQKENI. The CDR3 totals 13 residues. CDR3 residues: CASSPPEFYGYTF. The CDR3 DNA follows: TGTGCCAGCTCACCACCGGAATTCTATGGCTACACCTTC.

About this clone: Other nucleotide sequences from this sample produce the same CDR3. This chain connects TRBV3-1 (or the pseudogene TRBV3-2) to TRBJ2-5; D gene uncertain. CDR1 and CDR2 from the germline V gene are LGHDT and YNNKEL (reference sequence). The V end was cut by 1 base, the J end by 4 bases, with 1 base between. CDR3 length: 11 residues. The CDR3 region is CASSQGETQYF. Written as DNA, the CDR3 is TGTGCCAGCAGCCAAGGAGAGACCCAGTACTTC.

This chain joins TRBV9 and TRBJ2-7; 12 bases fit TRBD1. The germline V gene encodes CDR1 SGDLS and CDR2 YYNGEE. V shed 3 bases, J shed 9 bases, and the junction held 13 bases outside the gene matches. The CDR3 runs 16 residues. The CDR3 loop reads CASSAGTGGAWTVQYF. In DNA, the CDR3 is TGTGCCAGCAGCGCCGGGACAGGGGGCGCTTGGACGGTGCAGTACTTC. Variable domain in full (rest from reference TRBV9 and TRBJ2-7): DSGVTQTPKHLITATGQRVTLRCSPRSGDLSVYWYQQSLDQGLQFLIQYYNGEERAKGNILERFSAQQFPDLHSELNLSSLELGDSALYFCASSAGTGGAWTVQYFGPGTRLTVT.

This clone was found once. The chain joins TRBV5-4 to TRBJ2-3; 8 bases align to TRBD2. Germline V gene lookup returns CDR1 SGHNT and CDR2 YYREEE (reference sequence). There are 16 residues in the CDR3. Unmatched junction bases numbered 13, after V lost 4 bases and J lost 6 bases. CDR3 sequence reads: CASSPRETSESDTQYF. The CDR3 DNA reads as TGTGCCAGCAGCCCCCGTGAGACTAGCGAATCGGATACGCAGTATTTT.